This T cell receptor beta chain was found in a study of PD-L1 blockade in urothelial cancer. In its sample, this clone was seen once. Germline V lookup: CDR1 SGDLS, CDR2 YYNGEE. V lost 2 bases to trimming and J lost 5 bases; unmatched junction nucleotides: 5. The CDR3 extends over 14 amino acids. Time point meaning: peripheral blood 6 weeks after treatment start. Sequencing was performed with immunoSEQ multiplex PCR; in TCRdb, only in-frame clones are kept and a portion is missing. The sample includes around 30,000 clones, 80% to 90% of them seen just once. This TCR derives from a man between 65 and 85 years old with urothelial cancer. Material: PBMCs, obtained around atezolizumab (anti-PD-L1) treatment. This rearrangement joins TRBV9 to TRBJ2-5, with 8 bases fitting TRBD1. The CDR3 reads CASSVDRGWETQYF. DNA of the CDR3: TGTGCCAGCAGCGTCGACAGGGGATGGGAGACCCAGTACTTC.